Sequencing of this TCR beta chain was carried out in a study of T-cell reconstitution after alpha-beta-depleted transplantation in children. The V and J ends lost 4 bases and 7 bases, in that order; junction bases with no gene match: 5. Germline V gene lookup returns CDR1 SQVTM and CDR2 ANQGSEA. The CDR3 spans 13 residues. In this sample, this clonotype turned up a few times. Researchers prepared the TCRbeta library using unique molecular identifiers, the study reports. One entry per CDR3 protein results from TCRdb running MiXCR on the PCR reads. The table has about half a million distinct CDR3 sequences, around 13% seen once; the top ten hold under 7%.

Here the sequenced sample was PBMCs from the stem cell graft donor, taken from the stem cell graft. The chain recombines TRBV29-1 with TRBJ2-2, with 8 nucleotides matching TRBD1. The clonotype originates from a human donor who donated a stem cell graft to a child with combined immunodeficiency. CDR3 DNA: TGCAGCGTTGCTCAGGGGGCTGGCGGGGAGCTGTTTTTT. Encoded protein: CSVAQGAGGELFF.